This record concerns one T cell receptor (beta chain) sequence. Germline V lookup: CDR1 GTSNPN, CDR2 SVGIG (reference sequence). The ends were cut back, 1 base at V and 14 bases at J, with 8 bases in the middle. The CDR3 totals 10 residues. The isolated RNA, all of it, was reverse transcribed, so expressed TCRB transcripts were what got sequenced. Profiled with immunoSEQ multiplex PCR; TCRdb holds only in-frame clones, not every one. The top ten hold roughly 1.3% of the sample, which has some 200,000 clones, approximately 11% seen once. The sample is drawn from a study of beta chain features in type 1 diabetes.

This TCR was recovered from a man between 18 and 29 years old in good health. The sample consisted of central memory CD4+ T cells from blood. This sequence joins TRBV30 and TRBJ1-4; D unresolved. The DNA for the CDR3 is TGTGCCTGGAGTGGGGCGAGTCTGTTTTTT. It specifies CAWSGASLFF.